This section outlines one TCR beta chain sequence together with its context. Its antigen is not known. With 0 bases clipped from V and 1 base from J, the junction kept 13 bases outside the gene matches. In germline, CDR1 is DFQATT, CDR2 SNEGSKA (reference sequence). The CDR3 is 18 residues long. The entry originates in a study of CD8 T cells in Susac syndrome. From blood CD8+ and CD4+ T cells, TCR beta sequences were generated. Reverse transcription of roughly 0.45 to 1 ug RNA used random hexamers. Multiplex immunoSEQ PCR targeted 54 Vbeta and 13 Jbeta TCR beta segments. One entry per CDR3 protein results from TCRdb running MiXCR on the immunoSEQ multiplex PCR reads. This table has about 290,000 distinct CDR3 sequences, about 88% appearing once. Study observations and caveats: The authors acknowledged that the study's TCR sequencing and HLA analysis involved relatively few individuals.

The source is a human donor with multiple sclerosis. The chain is built from TRBV20-1 and TRBJ2-5, with 8 bases that match TRBD1. Sequencing was performed on CD8+ T cells from PBMCs. The CDR3, as DNA: TGCAGTGCTAGAGATCGGACAGGGCCCACCCGGCCCCAAGAGACCCAGTACTTC. Translating gives CSARDRTGPTRPQETQYF.